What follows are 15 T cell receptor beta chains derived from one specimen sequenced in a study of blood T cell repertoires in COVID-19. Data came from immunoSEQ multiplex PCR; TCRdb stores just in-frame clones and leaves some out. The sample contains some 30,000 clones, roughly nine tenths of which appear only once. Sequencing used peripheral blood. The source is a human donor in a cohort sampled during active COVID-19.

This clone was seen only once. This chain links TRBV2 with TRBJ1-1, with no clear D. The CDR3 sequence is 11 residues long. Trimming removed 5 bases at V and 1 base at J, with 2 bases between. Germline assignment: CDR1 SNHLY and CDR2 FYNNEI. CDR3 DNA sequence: TGTGCCAGCAGTCAGAACACTGAAGCTTTCTTT. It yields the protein CASSQNTEAFF.

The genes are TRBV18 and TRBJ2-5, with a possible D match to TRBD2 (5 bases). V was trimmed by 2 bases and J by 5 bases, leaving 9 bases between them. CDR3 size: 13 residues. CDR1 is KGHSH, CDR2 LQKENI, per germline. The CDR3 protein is CASSPGPGETQYF. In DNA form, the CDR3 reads TGTGCCAGCTCACCAGGACCGGGGGAGACCCAGTACTTC.

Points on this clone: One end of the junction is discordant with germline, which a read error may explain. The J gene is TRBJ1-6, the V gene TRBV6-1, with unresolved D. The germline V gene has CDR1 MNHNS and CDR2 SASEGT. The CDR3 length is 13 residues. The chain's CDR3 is CASREGGNSPLHF. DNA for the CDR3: TGTGCCAGCAGAGAAGGAGGCAATTCACCCCTCCACTTT.

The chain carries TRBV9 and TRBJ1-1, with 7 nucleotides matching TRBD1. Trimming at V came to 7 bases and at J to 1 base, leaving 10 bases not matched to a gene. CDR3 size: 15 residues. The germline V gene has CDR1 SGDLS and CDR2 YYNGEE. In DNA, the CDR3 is TGTGCCAGCTCCACTGGAGGGGGCACGAACACTGAAGCTTTCTTT. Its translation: CASSTGGGTNTEAFF.

Here the CDR3 DNA reads TGTGCCAGCAGCCCCGGACAGGGCGCGGATACCGGGGAGCTGTTTTTT. Protein: CASSPGQGADTGELFF. This chain connects TRBV7-8 to TRBJ2-2, with 8 bases matching TRBD1. This CDR3 is built from 16 residues. The V gene's germline CDR1 is SGHVS and CDR2 FQNEAQ. J gave up 5 bases and V 5 bases, and 10 bases lay outside the gene matches.

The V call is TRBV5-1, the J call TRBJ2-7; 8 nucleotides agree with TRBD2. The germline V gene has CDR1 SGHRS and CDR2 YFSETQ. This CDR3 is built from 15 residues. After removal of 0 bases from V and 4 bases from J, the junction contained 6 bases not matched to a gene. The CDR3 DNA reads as TGCGCCAGCAGCTTGGGACCGGGGGGGCAATACGAGCAGTACTTC. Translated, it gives CASSLGPGGQYEQYF.

CDR3 DNA: TGTGCCAGCAGTTTGGTCCCCTCTAGGGGCCTTAGTCCCCAAGAGACCCAGTACTTC. Translated, it gives CASSLVPSRGLSPQETQYF. The rearrangement joins TRBV27 to TRBJ2-5; possible D gene TRBD1, 5 bases. V lost 3 bases to trimming and J lost 1 base, with 24 bases between them. The CDR3 extends over 19 amino acids. Germline CDR1 is MNHEY and CDR2 is SMNVEV (reference sequence).

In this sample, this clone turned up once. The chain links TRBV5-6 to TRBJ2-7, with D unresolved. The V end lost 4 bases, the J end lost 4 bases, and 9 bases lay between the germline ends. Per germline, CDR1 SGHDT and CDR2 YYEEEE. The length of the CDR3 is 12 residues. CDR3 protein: CASSVTRYEQYF. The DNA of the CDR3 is TGTGCCAGCAGCGTGACGCGGTACGAGCAGTACTTC.

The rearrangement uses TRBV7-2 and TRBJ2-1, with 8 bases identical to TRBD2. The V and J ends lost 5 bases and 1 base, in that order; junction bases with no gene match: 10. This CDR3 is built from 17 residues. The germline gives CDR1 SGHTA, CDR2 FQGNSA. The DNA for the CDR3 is TGTGCCAGCAGCCTCACCACCACTAGCGGATCCTACAATGAGCAGTTCTTC. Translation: CASSLTTTSGSYNEQFF.

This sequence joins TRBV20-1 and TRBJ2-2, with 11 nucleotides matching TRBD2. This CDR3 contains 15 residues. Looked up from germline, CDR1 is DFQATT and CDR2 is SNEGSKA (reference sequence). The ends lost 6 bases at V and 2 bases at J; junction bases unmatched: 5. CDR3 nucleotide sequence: TGCAGTGCGAGTAGCGGGGGGGCCAACACCGGGGAGCTGTTTTTT. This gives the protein CSASSGGANTGELFF.

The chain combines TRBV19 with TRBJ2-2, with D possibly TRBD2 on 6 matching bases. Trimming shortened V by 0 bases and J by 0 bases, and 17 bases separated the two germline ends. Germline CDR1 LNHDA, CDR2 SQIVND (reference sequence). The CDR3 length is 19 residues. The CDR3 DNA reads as TGTGCCAGTAGTATAGAAACGGTTGGGCGGGGTGCGAACACCGGGGAGCTGTTTTTT. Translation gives CASSIETVGRGANTGELFF.

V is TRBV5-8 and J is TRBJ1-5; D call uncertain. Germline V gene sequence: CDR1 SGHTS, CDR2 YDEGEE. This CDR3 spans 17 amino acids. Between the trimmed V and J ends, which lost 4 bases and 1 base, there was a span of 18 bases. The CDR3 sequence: CASSRRSTPSSNQPQHF. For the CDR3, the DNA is TGTGCCAGCAGCCGCAGGTCGACGCCTTCCAGCAATCAGCCCCAGCATTTT. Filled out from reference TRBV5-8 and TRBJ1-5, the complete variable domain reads EAGVTQSPTHLIKTRGQQATLRCSPISGHTSVYWYQQALGLGLQFLLWYDEGEERNRGNFPPRFSGRQFPNYSSELNVNALELEDSALYLCASSRRSTPSSNQPQHFGDGTRLSIL.

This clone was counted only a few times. The CDR3 sequence: CASSLEGRGNTIYF. CDR3 nucleotide sequence: TGTGCCAGCAGCTTAGAGGGGCGAGGAAACACCATATATTTT. V usage is TRBV7-6 and J usage is TRBJ1-3; weak D call: TRBD1 (5 bases). Trimming took off 1 base at V and 4 bases at J, with 8 bases between the two ends. The length of the CDR3 is 14 residues. In germline, CDR1 is SGHVS, CDR2 FNYEAQ.

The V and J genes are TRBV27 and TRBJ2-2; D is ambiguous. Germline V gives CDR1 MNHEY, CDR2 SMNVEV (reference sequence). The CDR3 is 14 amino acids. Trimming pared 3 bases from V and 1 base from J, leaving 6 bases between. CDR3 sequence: CASSFVVNTGELFF. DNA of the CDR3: TGTGCCAGCAGTTTTGTAGTGAACACCGGGGAGCTGTTTTTT.

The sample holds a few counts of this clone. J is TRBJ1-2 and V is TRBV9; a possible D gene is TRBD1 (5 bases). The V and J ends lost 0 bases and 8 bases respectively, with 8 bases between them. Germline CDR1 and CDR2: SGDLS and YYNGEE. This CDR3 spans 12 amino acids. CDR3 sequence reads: CASSVGGGGYTF. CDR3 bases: TGTGCCAGCAGCGTAGGGGGCGGAGGCTACACCTTC.